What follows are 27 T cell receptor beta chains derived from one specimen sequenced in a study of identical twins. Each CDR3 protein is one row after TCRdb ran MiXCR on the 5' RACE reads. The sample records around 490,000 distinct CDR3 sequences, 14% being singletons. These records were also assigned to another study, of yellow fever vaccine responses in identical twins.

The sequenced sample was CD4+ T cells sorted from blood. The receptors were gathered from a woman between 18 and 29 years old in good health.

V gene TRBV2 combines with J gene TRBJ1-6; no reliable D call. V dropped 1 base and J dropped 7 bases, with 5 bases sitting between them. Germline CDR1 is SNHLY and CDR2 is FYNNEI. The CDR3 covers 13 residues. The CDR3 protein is CASSEGGNSPLHF. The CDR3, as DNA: TGTGCCAGCAGTGAAGGGGGAAATTCACCCCTCCACTTT.

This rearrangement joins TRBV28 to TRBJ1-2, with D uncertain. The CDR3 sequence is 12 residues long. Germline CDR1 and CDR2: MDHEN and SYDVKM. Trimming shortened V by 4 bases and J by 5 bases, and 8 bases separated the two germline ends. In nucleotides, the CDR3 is TGTGCCAGCAGTTACGAAGGGTATGGCTACACCTTC. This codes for CASSYEGYGYTF.

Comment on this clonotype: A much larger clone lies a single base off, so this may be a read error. This CDR3 is CATGLASGGYTF. The CDR3 DNA is TGTGCCACCGGTCTGGCTTCGGGTGGCTACACCTTC. The chain has TRBV15 and TRBJ1-2; D gene unclear. CDR3 length: 12 residues. Germline V gene lookup returns CDR1 LNHNV and CDR2 YYDKDF (reference sequence). V was cut by 8 bases and J by 7 bases, with 14 bases left in between. Full variable domain (rest looked up from reference TRBV15 and TRBJ1-2): DAMVIQNPRYQVTQFGKPVTLSCSQTLNHNVMYWYQQKSSQAPKLLFHYYDKDFNNEADTPDNFQSRRPNTSFCFLDIRSPGLGDTAMYLCATGLASGGYTFGSGTRLTVV.

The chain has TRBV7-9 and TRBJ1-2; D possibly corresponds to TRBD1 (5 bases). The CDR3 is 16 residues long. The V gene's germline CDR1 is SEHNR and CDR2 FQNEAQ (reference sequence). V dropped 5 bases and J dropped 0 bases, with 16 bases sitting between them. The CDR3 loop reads CASSPVGQAANYGYTF. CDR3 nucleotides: TGTGCCAGCAGCCCAGTGGGGCAAGCAGCTAACTATGGCTACACCTTC.

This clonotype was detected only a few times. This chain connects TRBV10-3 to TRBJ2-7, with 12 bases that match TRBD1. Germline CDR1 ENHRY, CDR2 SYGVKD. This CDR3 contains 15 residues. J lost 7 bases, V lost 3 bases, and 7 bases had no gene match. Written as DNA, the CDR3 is TGTGCCATCAGTGAACCGGGACAGGGGGCGCGAGAGCAGTACTTC. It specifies CAISEPGQGAREQYF.

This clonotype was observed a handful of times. CDR3 residues: CASSADGGGARLDTQYF. In DNA form, the CDR3 reads TGTGCCAGCAGCGCGGACGGGGGGGGGGCCCGGCTAGATACGCAGTATTTT. This rearrangement joins TRBV9 to TRBJ2-3, with 8 bases lining up with TRBD2. After removal of 3 bases from V and 5 bases from J, the junction contained 14 bases not matched to a gene. Per the germline V gene, CDR1 is SGDLS and CDR2 is YYNGEE. The CDR3 spans 17 residues.

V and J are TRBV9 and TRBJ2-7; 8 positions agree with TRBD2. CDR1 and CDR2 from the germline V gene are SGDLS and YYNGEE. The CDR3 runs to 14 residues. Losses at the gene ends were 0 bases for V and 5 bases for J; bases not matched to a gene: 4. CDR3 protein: CASSVAGGNHEQYF. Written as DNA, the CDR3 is TGTGCCAGCAGCGTAGCGGGGGGGAACCACGAGCAGTACTTC.

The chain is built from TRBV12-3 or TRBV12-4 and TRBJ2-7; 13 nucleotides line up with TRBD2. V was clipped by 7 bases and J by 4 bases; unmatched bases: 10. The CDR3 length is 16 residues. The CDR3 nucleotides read TGTGCCAGCACCCGACAGGGACTAGCGGGACCTTACGAGCAGTACTTC. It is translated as CASTRQGLAGPYEQYF.

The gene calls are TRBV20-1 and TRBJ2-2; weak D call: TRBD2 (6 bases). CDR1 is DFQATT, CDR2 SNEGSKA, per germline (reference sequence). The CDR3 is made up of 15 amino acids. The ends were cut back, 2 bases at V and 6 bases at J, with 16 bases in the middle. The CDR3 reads CSARPDGRVPGELFF. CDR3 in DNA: TGCAGTGCTAGACCAGACGGGAGAGTGCCCGGGGAGCTGTTTTTT.

In DNA form, the CDR3 reads TGTGCCAGTAGTATCCCACAGAACACTGAAGCTTTCTTT. Its translation is CASSIPQNTEAFF. The chain has TRBV19 and TRBJ1-1, with D uncertain. Trimming stripped 3 bases from V and 1 base from J, with 6 bases between. Germline V gives CDR1 LNHDA, CDR2 SQIVND (reference sequence). This CDR3 region has 13 residues.

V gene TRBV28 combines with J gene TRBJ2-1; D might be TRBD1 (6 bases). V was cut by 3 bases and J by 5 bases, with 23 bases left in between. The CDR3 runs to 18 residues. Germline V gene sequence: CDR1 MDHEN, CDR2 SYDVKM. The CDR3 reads CASSFGQGLGGIDNEQFF. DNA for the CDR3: TGTGCCAGCAGTTTTGGGCAGGGGTTAGGAGGAATCGACAATGAGCAGTTCTTC.

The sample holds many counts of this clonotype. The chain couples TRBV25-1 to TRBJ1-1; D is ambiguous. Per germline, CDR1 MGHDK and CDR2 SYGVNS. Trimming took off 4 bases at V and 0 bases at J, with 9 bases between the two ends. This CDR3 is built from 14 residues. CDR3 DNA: TGTGCCAGCAGTGCTACAGTCATGAACACTGAAGCTTTCTTT. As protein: CASSATVMNTEAFF.

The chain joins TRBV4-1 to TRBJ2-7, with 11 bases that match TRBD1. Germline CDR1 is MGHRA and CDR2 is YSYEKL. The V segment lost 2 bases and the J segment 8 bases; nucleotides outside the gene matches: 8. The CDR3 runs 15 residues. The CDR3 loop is CASSQPTSDRGQQYF. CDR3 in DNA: TGCGCCAGCAGCCAACCTACGTCGGACAGGGGGCAGCAGTACTTC.

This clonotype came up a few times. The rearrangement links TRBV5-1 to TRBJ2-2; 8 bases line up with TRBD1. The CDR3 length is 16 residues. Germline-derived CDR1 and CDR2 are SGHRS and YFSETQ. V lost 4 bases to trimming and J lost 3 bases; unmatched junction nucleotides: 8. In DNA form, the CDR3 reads TGCGCCAGCAGCAATCCGCAGGGGGCTTACACCGGGGAGCTGTTTTTT. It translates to CASSNPQGAYTGELFF.

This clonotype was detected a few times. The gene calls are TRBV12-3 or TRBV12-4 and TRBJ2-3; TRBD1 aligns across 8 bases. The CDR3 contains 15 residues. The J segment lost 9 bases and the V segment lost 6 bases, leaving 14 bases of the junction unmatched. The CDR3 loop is CASRGSGGALATQYF. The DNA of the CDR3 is TGTGCCAGCAGGGGGTCAGGGGGCGCGTTAGCGACGCAGTATTTT.

As DNA, the CDR3 is TGCAGTGCGGACGACAGGGGGGGTCGAGAGACCCAGTACTTC. Translating gives CSADDRGGRETQYF. V is TRBV20-1 and J is TRBJ2-5; TRBD1 matches at 9 bases. This CDR3 spans 14 amino acids. Germline V lookup: CDR1 DFQATT, CDR2 SNEGSKA (reference sequence). Unmatched junction bases numbered 9, after V lost 6 bases and J lost 4 bases.

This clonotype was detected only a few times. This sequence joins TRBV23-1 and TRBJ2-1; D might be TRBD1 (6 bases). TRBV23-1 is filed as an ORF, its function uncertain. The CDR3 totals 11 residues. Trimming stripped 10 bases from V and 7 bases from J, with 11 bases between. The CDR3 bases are TGCGCCATCCAGGGGATAAATGAGCAGTTCTTC. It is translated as CAIQGINEQFF.

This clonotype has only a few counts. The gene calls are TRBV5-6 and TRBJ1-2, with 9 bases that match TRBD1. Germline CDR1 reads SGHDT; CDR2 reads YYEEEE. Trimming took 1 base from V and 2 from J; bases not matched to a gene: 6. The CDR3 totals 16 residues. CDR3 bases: TGTGCCAGCAGCTTGCGGGACAGGGCGATAAACTATGGCTACACCTTC. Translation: CASSLRDRAINYGYTF.

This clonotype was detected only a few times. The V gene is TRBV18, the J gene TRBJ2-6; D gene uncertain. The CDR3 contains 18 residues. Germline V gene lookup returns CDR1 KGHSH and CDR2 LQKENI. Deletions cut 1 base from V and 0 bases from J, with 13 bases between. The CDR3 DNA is TGTGCCAGCTCACCACTCGATAGTGTCCCCTCTGGGGCCAACGTCCTGACTTTC. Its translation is CASSPLDSVPSGANVLTF. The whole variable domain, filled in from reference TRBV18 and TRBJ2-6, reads NAGVMQNPRHLVRRRGQEARLRCSPMKGHSHVYWYRQLPEEGLKFMVYLQKENIIDESGMPKERFSAEFPKEGPSILRIQQVVRGDSAAYFCASSPLDSVPSGANVLTFGAGSRLTVL.

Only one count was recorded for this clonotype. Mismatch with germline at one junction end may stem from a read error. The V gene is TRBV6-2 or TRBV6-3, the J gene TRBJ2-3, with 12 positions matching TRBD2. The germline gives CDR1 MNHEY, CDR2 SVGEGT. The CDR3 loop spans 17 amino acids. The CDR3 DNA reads TGTGCCGGCAGTTACTCACTAGCGGGGGGCCCAGCAGATACGCAGTATTTT. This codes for CAGSYSLAGGPADTQYF.

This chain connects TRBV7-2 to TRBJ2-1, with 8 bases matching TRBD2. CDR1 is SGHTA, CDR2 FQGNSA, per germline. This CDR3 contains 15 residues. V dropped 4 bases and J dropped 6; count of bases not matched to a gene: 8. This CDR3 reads CASSSGAGDPNEQFF. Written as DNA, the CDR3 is TGTGCCAGCAGCTCAGGAGCGGGAGACCCCAATGAGCAGTTCTTC.

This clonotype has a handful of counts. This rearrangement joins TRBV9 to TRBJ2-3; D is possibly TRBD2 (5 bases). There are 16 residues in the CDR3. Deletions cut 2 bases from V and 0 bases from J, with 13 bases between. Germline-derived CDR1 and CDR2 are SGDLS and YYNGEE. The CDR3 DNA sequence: TGTGCCAGCAGCGTGGTATCGAGGGTTAGCACAGATACGCAGTATTTT. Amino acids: CASSVVSRVSTDTQYF. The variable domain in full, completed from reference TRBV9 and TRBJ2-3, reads DSGVTQTPKHLITATGQRVTLRCSPRSGDLSVYWYQQSLDQGLQFLIQYYNGEERAKGNILERFSAQQFPDLHSELNLSSLELGDSALYFCASSVVSRVSTDTQYFGPGTRLTVL.

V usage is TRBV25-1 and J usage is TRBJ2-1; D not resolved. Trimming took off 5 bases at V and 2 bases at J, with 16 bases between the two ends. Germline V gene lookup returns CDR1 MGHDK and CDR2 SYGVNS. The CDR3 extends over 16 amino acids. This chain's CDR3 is CASSNPSPPTYNEQFF. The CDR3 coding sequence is TGTGCCAGCAGTAACCCGAGTCCTCCCACCTACAATGAGCAGTTCTTC.

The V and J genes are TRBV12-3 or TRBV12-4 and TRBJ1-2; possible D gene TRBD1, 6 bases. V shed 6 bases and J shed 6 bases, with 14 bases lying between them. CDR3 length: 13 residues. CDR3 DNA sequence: TGTGCCAGCAGGTCAGGGGAAAGTAATGGCTACACCTTC. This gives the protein CASRSGESNGYTF.

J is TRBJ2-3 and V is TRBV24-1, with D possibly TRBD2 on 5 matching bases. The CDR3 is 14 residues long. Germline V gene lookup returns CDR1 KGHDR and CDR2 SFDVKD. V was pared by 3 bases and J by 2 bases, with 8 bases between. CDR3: CATSDRTDTDTQYF. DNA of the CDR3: TGTGCCACCAGTGATCGGACTGACACAGATACGCAGTATTTT.

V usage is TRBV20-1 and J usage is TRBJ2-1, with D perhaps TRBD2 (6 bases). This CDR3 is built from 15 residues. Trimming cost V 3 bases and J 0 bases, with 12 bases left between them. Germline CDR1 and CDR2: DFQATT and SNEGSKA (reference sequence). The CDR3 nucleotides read TGCAGTGCTAGCACTAGCTTGGGCTCCTACAATGAGCAGTTCTTC. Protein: CSASTSLGSYNEQFF.

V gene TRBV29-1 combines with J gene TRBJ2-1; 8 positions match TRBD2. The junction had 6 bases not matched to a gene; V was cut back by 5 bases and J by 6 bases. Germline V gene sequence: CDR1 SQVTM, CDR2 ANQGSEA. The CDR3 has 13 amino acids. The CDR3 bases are TGCAGCGTTCCTTTAGCGGGGTCCAATGAGCAGTTCTTC. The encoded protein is CSVPLAGSNEQFF.